The entry below describes one T cell receptor (beta chain). This CDR3 is built from 16 residues. Germline V lookup: CDR1 SGHVS, CDR2 FNYEAQ. J gave up 7 bases and V 5 bases, and 14 bases lay outside the gene matches. This sample was taken from a study of blood T cell repertoires in COVID-19. The overall study: In each case, the material was cDNA or gDNA derived from T cells, B-cell-depleted T cells, or PBMCs.

Sequencing used immunoSEQ multiplex PCR; TCRdb keeps in-frame clones, though not all of them. The sample has around 90,000 clones, 87% seen once. This sequence was found in a male donor with acute or convalescent COVID-19. This chain links TRBV7-6 with TRBJ2-1, with 7 positions matching TRBD2. The sequencing sample was made of peripheral blood. This chain's CDR3 is CASSARLATQKNEQFF. CDR3 nucleotide sequence: TGTGCCAGCAGCGCCAGACTAGCCACTCAGAAGAATGAGCAGTTCTTC.